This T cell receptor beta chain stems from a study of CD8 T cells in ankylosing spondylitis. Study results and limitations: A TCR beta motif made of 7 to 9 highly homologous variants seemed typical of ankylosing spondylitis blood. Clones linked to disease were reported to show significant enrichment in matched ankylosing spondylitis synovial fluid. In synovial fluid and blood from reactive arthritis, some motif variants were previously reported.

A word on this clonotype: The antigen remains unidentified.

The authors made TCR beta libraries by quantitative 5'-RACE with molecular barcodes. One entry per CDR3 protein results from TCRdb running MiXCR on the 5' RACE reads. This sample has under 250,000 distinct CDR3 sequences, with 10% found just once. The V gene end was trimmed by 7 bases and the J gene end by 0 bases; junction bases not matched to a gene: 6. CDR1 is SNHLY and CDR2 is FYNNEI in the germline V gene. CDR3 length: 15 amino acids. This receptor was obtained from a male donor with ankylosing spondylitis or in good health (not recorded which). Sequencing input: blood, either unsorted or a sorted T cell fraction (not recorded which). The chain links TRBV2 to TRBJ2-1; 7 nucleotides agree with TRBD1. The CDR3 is CASNNRDSSYNEQFF. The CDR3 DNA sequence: TGTGCCAGCAACAACCGGGACAGCTCCTACAATGAGCAGTTCTTC. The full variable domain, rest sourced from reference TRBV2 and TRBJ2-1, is EPEVTQTPSHQVTQMGQEVILRCVPISNHLYFYWYRQILGQKVEFLVSFYNNEISEKSEIFDDQFSVERPDGSNFTLKIRSTKLEDSAMYFCASNNRDSSYNEQFFGPGTRLTVL.